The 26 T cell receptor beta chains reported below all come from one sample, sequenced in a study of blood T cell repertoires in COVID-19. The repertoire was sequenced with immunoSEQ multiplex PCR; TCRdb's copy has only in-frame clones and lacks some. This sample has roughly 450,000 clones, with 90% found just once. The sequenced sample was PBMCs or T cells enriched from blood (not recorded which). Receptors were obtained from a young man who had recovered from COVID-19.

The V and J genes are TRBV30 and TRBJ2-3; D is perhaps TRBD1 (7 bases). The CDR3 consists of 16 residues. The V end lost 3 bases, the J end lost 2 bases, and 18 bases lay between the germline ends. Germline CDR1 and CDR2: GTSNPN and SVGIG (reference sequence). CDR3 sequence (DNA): TGTGCCTGGAGAGGCAAACAGGGGACTTCCACAGATACGCAGTATTTT. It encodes CAWRGKQGTSTDTQYF.

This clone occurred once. CDR3 in amino acids: CASSQAPGGYGYTF. The CDR3, as DNA: TGTGCCAGCAGCCAAGCCCCAGGGGGCTATGGCTACACCTTC. The chain joins TRBV14 to TRBJ1-2, with TRBD1 matching over 7 bases. The J segment lost 4 bases and the V segment lost 1 base, leaving 3 bases of the junction unmatched. CDR3 size: 14 residues. The germline CDR1 and CDR2 sequences are SGHDN and FVKESK.

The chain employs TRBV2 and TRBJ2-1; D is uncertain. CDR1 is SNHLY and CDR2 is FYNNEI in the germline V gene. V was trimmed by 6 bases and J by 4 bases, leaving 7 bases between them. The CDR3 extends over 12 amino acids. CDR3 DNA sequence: TGTGCCAGCAGGGCGGAATACAATGAGCAGTTCTTC. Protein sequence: CASRAEYNEQFF.

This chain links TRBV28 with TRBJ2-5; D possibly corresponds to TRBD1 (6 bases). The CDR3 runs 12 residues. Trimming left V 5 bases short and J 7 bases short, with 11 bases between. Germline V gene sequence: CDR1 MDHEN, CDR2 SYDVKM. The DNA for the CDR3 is TGTGCCAGCAGTGGACAGCTGGGGACCCAGTACTTC. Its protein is CASSGQLGTQYF.

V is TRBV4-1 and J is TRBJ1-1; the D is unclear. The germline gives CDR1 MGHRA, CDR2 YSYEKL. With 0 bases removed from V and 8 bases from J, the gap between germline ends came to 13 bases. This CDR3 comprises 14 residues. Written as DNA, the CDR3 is TGCGCCAGCAGCCAAGATACGGGGTTAGGCGAAGCTTTCTTT. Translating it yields CASSQDTGLGEAFF.

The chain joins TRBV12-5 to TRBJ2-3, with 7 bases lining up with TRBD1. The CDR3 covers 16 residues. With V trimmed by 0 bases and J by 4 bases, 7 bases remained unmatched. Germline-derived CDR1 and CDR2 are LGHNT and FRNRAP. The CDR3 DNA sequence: TGTGCTAGTGGTTTGGTAATGGGACAGATAGCAGATACGCAGTATTTT. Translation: CASGLVMGQIADTQYF.

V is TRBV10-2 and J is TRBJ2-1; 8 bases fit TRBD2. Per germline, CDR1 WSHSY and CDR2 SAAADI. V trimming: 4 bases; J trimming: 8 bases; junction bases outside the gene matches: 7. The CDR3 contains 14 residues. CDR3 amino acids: CASSAGGPGDEQFF. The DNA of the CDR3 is TGCGCCAGCAGTGCGGGAGGGCCTGGTGATGAGCAGTTCTTC.

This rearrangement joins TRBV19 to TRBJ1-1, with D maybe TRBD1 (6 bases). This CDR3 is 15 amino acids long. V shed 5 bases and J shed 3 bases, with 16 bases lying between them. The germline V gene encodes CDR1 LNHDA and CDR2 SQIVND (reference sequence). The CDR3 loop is CASSPRTAADTEAFF. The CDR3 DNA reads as TGTGCCAGTAGTCCACGGACAGCAGCGGACACTGAAGCTTTCTTT.

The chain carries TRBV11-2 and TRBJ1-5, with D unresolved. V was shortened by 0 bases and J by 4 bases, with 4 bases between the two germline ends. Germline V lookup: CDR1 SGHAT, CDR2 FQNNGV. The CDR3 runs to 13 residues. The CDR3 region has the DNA TGTGCCAGCAGCTTAGATATAAATCAGCCCCAGCATTTT. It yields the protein CASSLDINQPQHF. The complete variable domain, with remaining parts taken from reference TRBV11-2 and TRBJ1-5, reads EAGVAQSPRYKIIEKRQSVAFWCNPISGHATLYWYQQILGQGPKLLIQFQNNGVVDDSQLPKDRFSAERLKGVDSTLKIQPAKLEDSAVYLCASSLDINQPQHFGDGTRLSIL.

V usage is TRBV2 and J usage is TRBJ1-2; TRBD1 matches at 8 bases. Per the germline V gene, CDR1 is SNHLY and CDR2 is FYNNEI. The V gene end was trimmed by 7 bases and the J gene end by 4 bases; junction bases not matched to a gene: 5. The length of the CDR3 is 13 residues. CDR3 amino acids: CASKGTGGYGYTF. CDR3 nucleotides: TGTGCCAGCAAGGGAACAGGGGGCTATGGCTACACCTTC. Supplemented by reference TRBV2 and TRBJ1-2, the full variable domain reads EPEVTQTPSHQVTQMGQEVILRCVPISNHLYFYWYRQILGQKVEFLVSFYNNEISEKSEIFDDQFSVERPDGSNFTLKIRSTKLEDSAMYFCASKGTGGYGYTFGSGTRLTVV.

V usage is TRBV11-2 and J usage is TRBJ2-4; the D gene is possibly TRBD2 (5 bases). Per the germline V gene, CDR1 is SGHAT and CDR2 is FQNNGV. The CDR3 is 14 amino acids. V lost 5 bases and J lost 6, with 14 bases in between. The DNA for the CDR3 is TGTGCCAGCAGCCTCCGGGGTGCAGGAAACATTCAGTACTTC. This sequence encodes CASSLRGAGNIQYF.

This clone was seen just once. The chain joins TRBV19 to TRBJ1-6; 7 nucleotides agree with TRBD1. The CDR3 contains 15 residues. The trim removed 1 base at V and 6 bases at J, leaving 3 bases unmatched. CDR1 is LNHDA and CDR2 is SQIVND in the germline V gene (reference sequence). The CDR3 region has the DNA TGTGCCAGTAGTATAGGCAGGGGGATTAATTCACCCCTCCACTTT. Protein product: CASSIGRGINSPLHF.

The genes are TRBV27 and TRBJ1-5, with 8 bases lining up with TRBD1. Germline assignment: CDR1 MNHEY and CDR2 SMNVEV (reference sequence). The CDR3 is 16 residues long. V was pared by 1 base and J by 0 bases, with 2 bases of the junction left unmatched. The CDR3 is CASSLFGTGSNQPQHF. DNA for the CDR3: TGTGCCAGCAGTTTATTTGGGACAGGTAGCAATCAGCCCCAGCATTTT.

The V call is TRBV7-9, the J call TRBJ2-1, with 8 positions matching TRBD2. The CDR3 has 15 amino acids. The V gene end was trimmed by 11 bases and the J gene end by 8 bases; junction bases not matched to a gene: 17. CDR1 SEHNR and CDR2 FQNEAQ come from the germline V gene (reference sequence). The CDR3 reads CAGLPREDPSHEQFF. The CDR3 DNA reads TGTGCCGGGCTACCGCGGGAGGATCCCTCCCATGAGCAGTTCTTC.

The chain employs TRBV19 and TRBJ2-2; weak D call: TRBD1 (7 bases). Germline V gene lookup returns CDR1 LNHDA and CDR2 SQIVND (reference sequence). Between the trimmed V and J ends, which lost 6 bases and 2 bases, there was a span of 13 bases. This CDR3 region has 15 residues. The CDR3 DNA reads TGTGCCAGTAGGCCGGGGGACAGAAACACCGGGGAGCTGTTTTTT. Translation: CASRPGDRNTGELFF.

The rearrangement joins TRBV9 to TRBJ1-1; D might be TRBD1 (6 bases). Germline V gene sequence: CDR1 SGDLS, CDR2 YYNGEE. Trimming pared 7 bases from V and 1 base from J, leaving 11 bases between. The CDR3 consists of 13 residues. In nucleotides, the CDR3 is TGTGCCAGCGGGGGACAATCGAACACTGAAGCTTTCTTT. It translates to CASGGQSNTEAFF.

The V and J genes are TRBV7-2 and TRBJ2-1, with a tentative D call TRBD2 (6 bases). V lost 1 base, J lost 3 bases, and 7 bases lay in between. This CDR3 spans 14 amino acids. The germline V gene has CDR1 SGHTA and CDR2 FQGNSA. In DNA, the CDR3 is TGTGCCAGCAGCTTAGGCGGGAACTACAATGAGCAGTTCTTC. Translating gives CASSLGGNYNEQFF.

CDR3 protein: CASSSGGLHQPQHF. CDR3 bases: TGTGCCAGCAGCTCTGGCGGGCTCCATCAGCCCCAGCATTTT. The chain is built from TRBV11-2 and TRBJ1-5; unclear D gene. Germline CDR1 reads SGHAT; CDR2 reads FQNNGV. The CDR3 is 14 residues long. Trimming left V 4 bases short and J 5 bases short, with 12 bases between.

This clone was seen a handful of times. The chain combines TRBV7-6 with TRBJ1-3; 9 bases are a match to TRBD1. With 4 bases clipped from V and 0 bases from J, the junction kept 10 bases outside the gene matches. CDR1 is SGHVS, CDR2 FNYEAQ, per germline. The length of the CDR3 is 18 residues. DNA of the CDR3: TGTGCCAGCAGCTCTACAGGGGGCATTACGATCTCTGGAAACACCATATATTTT. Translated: CASSSTGGITISGNTIYF.

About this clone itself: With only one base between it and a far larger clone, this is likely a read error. CDR3 in amino acids: CASSLGQNTEAFF. CDR3 sequence (DNA): TGTGCCAGCAGCTTAGGACAGAACACTGAAGCTTTCTTT. The chain uses TRBV7-3 and TRBJ1-1; a possible D gene is TRBD1 (5 bases). Between the trimmed V and J ends, which lost 2 bases and 1 base, there was a span of 5 bases. The CDR3 totals 13 residues. Germline-derived CDR1 and CDR2 are SGHTA and FQGTGA.

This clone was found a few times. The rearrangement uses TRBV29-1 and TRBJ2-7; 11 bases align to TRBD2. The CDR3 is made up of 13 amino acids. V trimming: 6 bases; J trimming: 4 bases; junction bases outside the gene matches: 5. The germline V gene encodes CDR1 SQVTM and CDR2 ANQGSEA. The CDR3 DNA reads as TGCAGCGTGCGACTAGCGGGACTATACGAGCAGTACTTC. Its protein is CSVRLAGLYEQYF.

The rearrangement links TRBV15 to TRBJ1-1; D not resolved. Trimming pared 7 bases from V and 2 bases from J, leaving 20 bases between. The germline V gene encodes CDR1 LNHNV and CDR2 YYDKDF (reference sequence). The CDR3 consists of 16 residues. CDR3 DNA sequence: TGTGCCACCACCGACCCTGGCGGAGGGTATAACACTGAAGCTTTCTTT. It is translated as CATTDPGGGYNTEAFF.

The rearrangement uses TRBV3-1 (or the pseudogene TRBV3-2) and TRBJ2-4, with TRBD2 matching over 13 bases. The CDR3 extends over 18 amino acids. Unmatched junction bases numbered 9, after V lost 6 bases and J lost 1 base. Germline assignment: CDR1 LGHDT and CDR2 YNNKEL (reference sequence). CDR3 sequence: CASRLAGGPFPAKNIQYF. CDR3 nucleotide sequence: TGTGCCAGCAGACTAGCGGGAGGGCCGTTCCCGGCCAAAAACATTCAGTACTTC.

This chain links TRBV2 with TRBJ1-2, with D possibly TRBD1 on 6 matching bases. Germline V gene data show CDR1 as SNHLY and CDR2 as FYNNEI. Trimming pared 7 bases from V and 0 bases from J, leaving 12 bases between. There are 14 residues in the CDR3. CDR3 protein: CASTTDRTNYGYTF. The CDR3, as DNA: TGTGCCAGCACTACCGACAGGACTAACTATGGCTACACCTTC.

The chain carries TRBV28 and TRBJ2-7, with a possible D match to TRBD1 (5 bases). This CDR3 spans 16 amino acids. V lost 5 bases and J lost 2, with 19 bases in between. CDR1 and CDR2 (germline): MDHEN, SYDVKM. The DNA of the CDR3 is TGTGCCAGCAGTCCCCCGGACAAGCAAAGGGCCTACGAGCAGTACTTC. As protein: CASSPPDKQRAYEQYF.

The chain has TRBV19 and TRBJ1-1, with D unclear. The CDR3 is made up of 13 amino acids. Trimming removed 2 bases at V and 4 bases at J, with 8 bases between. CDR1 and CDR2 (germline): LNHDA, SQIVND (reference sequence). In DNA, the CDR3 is TGTGCCAGTAGTATATACGGGGTCACTGAAGCTTTCTTT. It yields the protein CASSIYGVTEAFF.